The rows below give T cell receptor beta chains drawn from one sample of a study of OX40 agonist ivuxolimab in advanced cancers. Sequencing used immunoSEQ multiplex PCR; TCRdb keeps in-frame clones, though not all of them. The repertoire holds about 50,000 clones, with around 87% as singletons. The sequencing used CD4+ or CD8+ T cells sorted from blood, collected in a trial of the OX40 agonist ivuxolimab. The receptors stem from an adult with an advanced solid tumor such as melanoma, head and neck, liver or kidney cancer. The conserved cysteine and the conserved F or W are not part of the CDR3 here. Each record gives: D gene, CDR3 length, V gene, J gene, CDR3 protein. The D gene is left open where the match is weak.

-	12	TRBV27	TRBJ1-1	ASSITRTKAEAF
-	12	TRBV7-9	TRBJ2-1	ASSVPGLNNEQF
TRBD1	13	TRBV9	TRBJ2-2	ASTPGQVNTGELF
TRBD2	13	TRBV28	TRBJ2-3	ASSLVAGRPDTQY
-	13	TRBV11-2	TRBJ2-3	ASSLVRASTDTQY
TRBD1	12	TRBV5-1	TRBJ2-7	ASSRTDRGYEQY
TRBD2	14	TRBV2	TRBJ2-7	ASSPAGTSRLPEQY
-	9	TRBV25-1	TRBJ1-4	ASSPDGKLF
TRBD1	14	TRBV4-3	TRBJ1-5	ASSQGTGGPLQPQH
TRBD1	14	TRBV6-6	TRBJ2-6	ASSFLTGGHANVLT
-	13	TRBV28	TRBJ2-2	ASSPPGLNTGELF
-	11	TRBV28	TRBJ2-7	AIKGDFSYEQY
-	12	TRBV23-1	TRBJ1-1	ASSHPHRVAEAF
-	9	TRBV15	TRBJ2-7	ATSRGGEQY
TRBD1	13	TRBV25-1	TRBJ1-6	ASSLTGGYNSPLH
-	12	TRBV19	TRBJ2-3	ASSIRTNTDTQY
-	13	TRBV14	TRBJ2-5	ASSQDASYGETQY
-	10	TRBV7-9	TRBJ2-7	ASSLPGDEQY
-	10	TRBV27	TRBJ1-5	ASGGENQPQH
TRBD2	17	TRBV28	TRBJ2-1	ASSFPTSGRSSSYNEQF
-	13	TRBV9	TRBJ2-2	ASSDTGGGNRELF
TRBD2	12	TRBV13	TRBJ2-5	ASSSREGGETQY
-	10	TRBV30	TRBJ2-1	AWGAGPNEQF
-	10	TRBV6-5	TRBJ1-2	ASRMANYGYT
-	13	TRBV13	TRBJ1-2	ASSLRQTLRYGYT
-	14	TRBV4-2	TRBJ1-1	ASSQDRGGANTEAF